This T cell receptor (beta chain) was recovered during a study of technical replicates of blood from a handful of donors. The V and J ends lost 4 bases and 4 bases respectively, with 17 bases between them. The CDR3 contains 16 residues. Germline V gene data show CDR1 as SGHRS and CDR2 as YFSETQ. Some clones are missing from TCRdb's copy, which holds only in-frame ones; the method was immunoSEQ multiplex PCR. The table shows 45,000 to 65,000 clones, with nearly 95% occurring only once. Sequenced: PBMCs. The source is a human donor in good health. Some clones in this sample may be carry-over from other donors' samples. This chain joins TRBV5-1 and TRBJ2-2, with D perhaps TRBD2 (6 bases). The CDR3 coding sequence is TGCGCCAGCAGCAGGGGTACTAGCAGAAGCACCGGGGAGCTGTTTTTT. Protein: CASSRGTSRSTGELFF.